These T cell receptor beta chains were read from a single sample in a study of T cell responses to AZD1222 COVID-19 vaccine. Produced via immunoSEQ multiplex PCR; TCRdb's table is partial and in-frame only. This table has some 130,000 clones, over 75% appearing once. Source: peripheral blood, taken on day 0 of AZD1222 vaccination. The receptor source for this set is an adult in good health. The CDR3 runs from the conserved cysteine through the conserved F or W. The order of the fields is clone size, J gene, D gene, V gene, CDR3 protein, CDR3 DNA. A D gene is named only where the DNA matches it firmly. Clone size is given for some rows only: seen once, a few or many times, or a class if the clone is expanded.

size: once; J: TRBJ2-7; D: TRBD2; V: TRBV19; CDR3: CASSAGTSGYEQYF; DNA: TGTGCCAGTAGTGCCGGGACTAGCGGCTACGAGCAGTACTTC
size: .; J: TRBJ1-6; D: .; V: TRBV6-2/TRBV6-3; CDR3: CASSYSSIMTGLRAPLHF; DNA: TGTGCCAGCAGTTACTCGTCGATTATGACGGGACTGAGGGCACCCCTCCACTTT
size: .; J: TRBJ2-2; D: .; V: TRBV2; CDR3: CASSALTSASGGITGELFF; DNA: TGTGCCAGCAGTGCCCTCACATCTGCATCCGGGGGAATTACCGGGGAGCTGTTTTTT
size: .; J: TRBJ1-1; D: .; V: TRBV18; CDR3: CASSPTLGGTEAFF; DNA: TGTGCCAGCTCCCCCACCCTGGGGGGGACTGAAGCTTTCTTT
size: .; J: TRBJ1-1; D: TRBD1; V: TRBV12-3/TRBV12-4; CDR3: CASTIGEGAEAFF; DNA: TGTGCCAGCACCATAGGGGAGGGGGCCGAAGCTTTCTTT
size: .; J: TRBJ2-1; D: TRBD2; V: TRBV7-9; CDR3: CASSPHWTSGSDDEQFF; DNA: TGTGCCAGCAGCCCCCACTGGACTAGCGGGAGTGACGATGAGCAGTTCTTC
size: .; J: TRBJ2-7; D: TRBD1; V: TRBV9; CDR3: CASSVGERGQRYEQYF; DNA: TGTGCCAGCAGCGTAGGCGAGAGGGGGCAGCGCTACGAGCAGTACTTC
size: .; J: TRBJ1-5; D: .; V: TRBV21-1; CDR3: CASTPRDRPYLLSPQHF; DNA: TGTGCCAGCACACCCCGGGACAGGCCCTACCTGCTTTCGCCCCAGCATTTT
size: .; J: TRBJ2-2; D: .; V: TRBV11-3; CDR3: CASSQTGPGELFF; DNA: TGTGCCAGCAGCCAGACAGGTCCCGGGGAGCTGTTTTTT
size: .; J: TRBJ2-1; D: TRBD2; V: TRBV7-9; CDR3: CASRTGGEYNEQFF; DNA: TGTGCCAGCAGGACGGGAGGAGAGTACAATGAGCAGTTCTTC
size: .; J: TRBJ1-1; D: TRBD1; V: TRBV6-6; CDR3: CASSYGTGATFF; DNA: TGTGCCAGCAGTTACGGCACAGGGGCGACTTTCTTT
size: .; J: TRBJ1-4; D: .; V: TRBV19; CDR3: CASSITHSGTHEKLFF; DNA: TGTGCCAGTAGTATCACCCACTCCGGGACCCATGAAAAACTGTTTTTT
size: .; J: TRBJ2-5; D: .; V: TRBV11-2; CDR3: CASSLSWTSQETQYF; DNA: TGTGCCAGCAGCTTAAGTTGGACATCCCAAGAGACCCAGTACTTC
size: .; J: TRBJ2-2; D: .; V: TRBV6-5; CDR3: CASSYSLLGNTGELFF; DNA: TGTGCCAGCAGTTACTCGCTTTTGGGAAACACCGGGGAGCTGTTTTTT
size: few; J: TRBJ1-3; D: .; V: TRBV9; CDR3: CASSVGTDSGNTIYF; DNA: TGTGCCAGCAGCGTAGGCACCGACTCTGGAAACACCATATATTTT
size: .; J: TRBJ2-7; D: TRBD2; V: TRBV9; CDR3: CASSEASGRVHEQYF; DNA: TGTGCCAGCAGCGAGGCGAGCGGGAGGGTTCACGAGCAGTACTTC
size: .; J: TRBJ2-2; D: .; V: TRBV20-1; CDR3: CSASGTRSTGELFF; DNA: TGCAGTGCTAGTGGGACTCGAAGCACCGGGGAGCTGTTTTTT
size: .; J: TRBJ1-1; D: .; V: TRBV5-6; CDR3: CASSSIGPEAFF; DNA: TGTGCCAGCAGCTCAATAGGGCCTGAAGCTTTCTTT
size: .; J: TRBJ2-3; D: TRBD2; V: TRBV3-1/TRBV3-2; CDR3: CASSQSAGAGDTQYF; DNA: TGTGCCAGCAGCCAGTCGGCGGGAGCCGGAGATACGCAGTATTTT
size: .; J: TRBJ2-7; D: .; V: TRBV7-2; CDR3: CASSLRAGVIYEQYF; DNA: TGTGCCAGCAGCTTACGGGCAGGGGTTATTTACGAGCAGTACTTC
size: .; J: TRBJ1-5; D: .; V: TRBV7-9; CDR3: CAIGSGRNQPQHF; DNA: TGTGCCATTGGGTCAGGCCGCAATCAGCCCCAGCATTTT
size: .; J: TRBJ1-4; D: TRBD1; V: TRBV2; CDR3: CASSGTGTNEKLFF; DNA: TGTGCCAGCAGTGGGACAGGGACTAATGAAAAACTGTTTTTT
size: .; J: TRBJ2-3; D: TRBD1; V: TRBV30; CDR3: CAWGTGGYGDTQYF; DNA: TGTGCCTGGGGGACAGGGGGCTATGGAGATACGCAGTATTTT
size: once; J: TRBJ2-5; D: TRBD1; V: TRBV7-2; CDR3: CASSSQGGETQYF; DNA: TGTGCCAGCAGCTCACAGGGGGGCGAGACCCAGTACTTC
size: few; J: TRBJ2-7; D: .; V: TRBV4-3; CDR3: CASSQRLEEEQYF; DNA: TGCGCCAGCAGCCAACGGCTCGAGGAGGAGCAGTACTTC
size: few; J: TRBJ2-2; D: .; V: TRBV24-1; CDR3: CATSDSDSGELFF; DNA: TGTGCCACCAGTGATTCCGACAGCGGGGAGCTGTTTTTT
size: once; J: TRBJ2-1; D: TRBD2; V: TRBV7-9; CDR3: CASSLSLAGAYNEQFF; DNA: TGTGCCAGCAGCTTATCTCTAGCGGGAGCCTACAATGAGCAGTTCTTC
size: .; J: TRBJ1-3; D: .; V: TRBV5-4; CDR3: CASSLDRLSGNTIYF; DNA: TGTGCCAGCAGCTTGGATCGCCTCTCTGGAAACACCATATATTTT
size: once; J: TRBJ1-2; D: .; V: TRBV5-1; CDR3: CASSSQPGADYGYTF; DNA: TGCGCCAGCAGCTCCCAGCCGGGGGCTGACTATGGCTACACCTTC
size: few; J: TRBJ2-1; D: .; V: TRBV27; CDR3: CASSFRTENNEQFF; DNA: TGTGCCAGCAGTTTTCGGACTGAGAACAATGAGCAGTTCTTC
size: .; J: TRBJ2-1; D: TRBD2; V: TRBV2; CDR3: CASSGASGDNEQFF; DNA: TGTGCCAGCAGTGGGGCTAGCGGGGACAATGAGCAGTTCTTC
size: .; J: TRBJ1-1; D: .; V: TRBV5-1; CDR3: CASSPVLDSEAFF; DNA: TGCGCCAGCAGCCCAGTCCTGGACAGTGAAGCTTTCTTT